The TCR beta chain under discussion was sequenced for a study of technical replicates of blood from a few donors. Here immunoSEQ multiplex PCR was the method, and the copy in TCRdb shows in-frame clones only, minus some. The sample contains about 91,000 clones, around 90% of which appear only once. V shed 1 base and J shed 5 bases, with 14 bases lying between them. Germline values: CDR1 SEHNR, CDR2 FQNEAQ (reference sequence). CDR3 length: 15 residues. Input material: T cells isolated from PBMCs. The rearrangement links TRBV7-9 to TRBJ1-1; D possibly corresponds to TRBD1 (6 bases). This TCR came from a human donor in good health. CDR3 amino acids: CASSLDRGAGTEAFF. In DNA, the CDR3 is TGTGCCAGCAGCTTAGACCGGGGGGCTGGGACTGAAGCTTTCTTT.